This T cell receptor beta chain was captured by sequencing in a study of graft-versus-host responses after intestinal transplantation. Study context: Induction using anti-thymocyte globulin, followed by tacrolimus and steroids for approximately 3 years, was given to all recipients.

This clone was recorded once. The CDR3 consists of 14 residues. Germline CDR1 and CDR2: SGDLS and YYNGEE. V was trimmed by 1 base and J by 0 bases, leaving 8 bases between them. Sequencing was performed with immunoSEQ multiplex PCR; in TCRdb, only in-frame clones are kept and a portion is missing. Of 60,000 or so clones in the sample, around 90% were seen once. The gene calls are TRBV9 and TRBJ2-7; TRBD2 is a possible D gene (5 bases). This TCR came from a human patient who received an intestinal transplant, so some T cells may come from the graft donor. Sequencing used PBMCs, obtained approximately 120 days after intestinal transplantation. CDR3 nucleotide sequence: TGTGCCAGCAGCGTAACGGGAAACTCCTACGAGCAGTACTTC. This gives the protein CASSVTGNSYEQYF.